This T cell receptor (beta chain) was captured by sequencing in a study of PD-1 blockade in classical Hodgkin lymphoma. Patients all relapsed after autologous stem cell transplantation, and there was variation in brentuximab vedotin exposure. Repertoires were generated with immunoSEQ multiplex PCR, while TCRdb's copy carries only in-frame clones and drops some. The table has some 31,000 clones, roughly 76% seen once. The CDR3 extends over 15 amino acids. The germline V gene encodes CDR1 SEHNR and CDR2 FQNEAQ (reference sequence). Trimming pared 5 bases from V and 0 bases from J, leaving 10 bases between.

The source material was peripheral blood mononuclear cells (PBMCs), sampled before the second cycle of nivolumab. The V gene is TRBV7-9, the J gene TRBJ2-2; D is possibly TRBD1 (6 bases). This receptor was identified in a human donor with classical Hodgkin lymphoma. This CDR3 is CASSTQGPNTGELFF. The DNA for the CDR3 is TGTGCCAGCAGCACACAGGGACCGAACACCGGGGAGCTGTTTTTT.